This TCR beta chain was identified in a study of a mutant IDH1 vaccine in newly diagnosed glioma. About the study: The earlier regimen, radiotherapy, temozolomide, or both, was most often both.

The sample's time point: week 5, during vaccination. Every vaccination contained 300 ug of the mutant IDH1 20-mer peptide and was paired with topical imiquimod. Some clones are missing from TCRdb's copy, which holds only in-frame ones; the method was immunoSEQ multiplex PCR. The table has roughly 51,000 clones, around 81% seen once; the top ten hold around 3.4%. Trimming removed 6 bases from V and 4 bases from J, with 18 bases in between. Germline lookup yields CDR1 LNHDA and CDR2 SQIVND (reference sequence). The CDR3 covers 16 residues. Study findings and constraints: Vaccine-induced immune responses occurred in 93.3% of patients.

A note on this clone: Its antigen remains unidentified.

Sequencing was performed on PBMCs, taken from a glioma patient whose treatment included an IDH1 peptide vaccine. This chain connects TRBV19 to TRBJ1-4; maybe TRBD1 (5 bases). The clonotype originates from a man aged 25 to 45 with glioma. CDR3 DNA sequence: TGTGCCAGTAGAAATATGGGACGGATACGTAATGAAAAACTGTTTTTT. Translated: CASRNMGRIRNEKLFF.